This T cell receptor (beta chain) was obtained from a study of shared clonotypes between healthy human individuals. Only CD45RO-negative cells positively selected for CCR7 counted as naive CD8 cells, so terminally differentiated effector memory CD45RA+ cells were excluded. CDR3 length: 17 residues. Germline-derived CDR1 and CDR2 are ENHRY and SYGVKD. Trimming shortened V by 3 bases and J by 0 bases, and 18 bases separated the two germline ends. Sequencing was performed with immunoSEQ multiplex PCR; in TCRdb, only in-frame clones are kept and a portion is missing. Of some 2,100,000 clones listed, roughly 91% were seen once; the top ten hold around 1.7%.

Sequencing was carried out using naive CD8+ T cells from PBMCs. V and J are TRBV10-3 and TRBJ2-7, with D possibly being TRBD1 or TRBD2 (6 bases each). This TCR came from a man younger than 35 in good health. Some clones in this sample may be carry-over from other donors' samples. CDR3 amino acids: CAISDFDSGGGSYEQYF. The DNA of the CDR3 is TGTGCCATCAGTGACTTCGATTCTGGAGGGGGCTCCTACGAGCAGTACTTC.